This entry concerns a single TCR beta chain. This sample was included in a study of blood T cell repertoires in COVID-19. As for the study in general: The cDNA or gDNA used as material had been derived from T cells, B-cell-depleted T cells, or PBMCs.

TCRdb's table, derived via immunoSEQ multiplex PCR, lists solely in-frame clones and lacks some. The sample includes 310,000 or so clones, approximately 88% of them seen just once. This CDR3 is built from 14 residues. V lost 6 bases and J lost 11, with 20 bases in between. The V gene's germline CDR1 is SGHAT and CDR2 FQNNGV. This rearrangement joins TRBV11-2 to TRBJ2-4; D possibly corresponds to TRBD1 (5 bases). Input material: PBMCs or T cells enriched from blood (not recorded which). The receptor's source is a woman in her 40s who had recovered from COVID-19. CDR3 region: CASRPDSTHRVQYF. In DNA, the CDR3 is TGTGCCAGCAGGCCTGACAGCACCCACCGCGTTCAGTACTTC.